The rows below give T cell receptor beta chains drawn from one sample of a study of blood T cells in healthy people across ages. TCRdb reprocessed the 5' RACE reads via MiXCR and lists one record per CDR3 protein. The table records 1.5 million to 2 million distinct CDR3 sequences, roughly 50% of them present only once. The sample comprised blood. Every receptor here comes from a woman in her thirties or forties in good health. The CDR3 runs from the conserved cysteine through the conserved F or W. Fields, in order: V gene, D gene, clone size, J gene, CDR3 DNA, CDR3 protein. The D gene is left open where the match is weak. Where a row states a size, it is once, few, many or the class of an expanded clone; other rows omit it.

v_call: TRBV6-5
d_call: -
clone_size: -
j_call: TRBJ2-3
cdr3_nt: TGTGCCAGCAGTTACTCGAAGTTCGGGACCGTCACAGATACGCAGTATTTT
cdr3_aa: CASSYSKFGTVTDTQYF

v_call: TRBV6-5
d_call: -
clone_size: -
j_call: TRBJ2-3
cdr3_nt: TGTGCCAGCAGTGACGCGGGGCGGGATACGCAGTATTTT
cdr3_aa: CASSDAGRDTQYF

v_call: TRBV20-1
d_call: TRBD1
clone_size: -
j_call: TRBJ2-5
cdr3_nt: TGTAGTGCCCCACATCAGACCAGGGGGAAGTTGGAGACCCAGTACTTC
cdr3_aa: CSAPHQTRGKLETQYF

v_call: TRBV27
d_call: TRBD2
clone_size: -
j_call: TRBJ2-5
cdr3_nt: TGTGCCAGCAGTTTAAGGGTAGCGGGGGTAGAGACCCAGTACTTC
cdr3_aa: CASSLRVAGVETQYF

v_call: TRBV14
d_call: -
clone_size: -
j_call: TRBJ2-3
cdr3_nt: TGTGCCAGCAGCCAAGATCTTCAGGGGCGAAGAACAGATACGCAGTATTTT
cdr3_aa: CASSQDLQGRRTDTQYF

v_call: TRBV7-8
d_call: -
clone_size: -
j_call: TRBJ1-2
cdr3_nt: TGTGCCAGCAGCTTAGTTCCGGGATCTGGCTACACCTTC
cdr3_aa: CASSLVPGSGYTF

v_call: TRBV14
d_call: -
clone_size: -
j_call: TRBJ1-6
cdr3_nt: TGTGCCAGCAGCCAAGTTCAGGGTGGCCATTCACCCCTCCACTTT
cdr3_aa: CASSQVQGGHSPLHF

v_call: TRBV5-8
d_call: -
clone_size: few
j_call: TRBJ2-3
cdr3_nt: TGTGCCAGCAGCCCCCGGGTGGGGGTGGATACGCAGTATTTT
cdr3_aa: CASSPRVGVDTQYF

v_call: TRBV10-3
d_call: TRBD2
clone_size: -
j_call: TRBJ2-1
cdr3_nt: TGTGCCATCAGTGAACTAGCGGGGGACTTCAATGAGCAGTTCTTC
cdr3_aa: CAISELAGDFNEQFF

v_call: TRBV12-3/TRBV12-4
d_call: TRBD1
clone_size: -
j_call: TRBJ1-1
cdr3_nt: TGTGCCAGCAACTTTAACAGGGGCAGCGAGGCTTTCTTT
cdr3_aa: CASNFNRGSEAFF

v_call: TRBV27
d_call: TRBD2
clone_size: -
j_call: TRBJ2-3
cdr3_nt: TGTGCCAGCAGTTCTAGGCAACCGACGGGAGGGTCAGATACGCAGTATTTT
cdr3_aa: CASSSRQPTGGSDTQYF

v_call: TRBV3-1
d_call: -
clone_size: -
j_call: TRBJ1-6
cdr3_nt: TGTGCCTGTCAACCGCATGTTAATTCACCCCTCCACTTT
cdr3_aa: CACQPHVNSPLHF

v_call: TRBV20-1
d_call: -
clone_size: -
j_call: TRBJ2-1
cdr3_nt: TGCAGTGCTAGTCTGTTGGGGGCTGGTGAGCAGTTCTTC
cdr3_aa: CSASLLGAGEQFF

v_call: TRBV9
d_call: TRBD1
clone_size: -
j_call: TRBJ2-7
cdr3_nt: TGTGCCAGCAGCTCGGGACAGTGCTCCTACGAGCAGTACTTC
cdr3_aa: CASSSGQCSYEQYF

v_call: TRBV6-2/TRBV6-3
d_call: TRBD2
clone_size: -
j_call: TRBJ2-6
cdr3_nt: TGTGCCAGCAGTTACTTAACCCCGGGACTAGCGGGTTCTGCCTCTGGGGCCAACGTCCTGACTTTC
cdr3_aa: CASSYLTPGLAGSASGANVLTF

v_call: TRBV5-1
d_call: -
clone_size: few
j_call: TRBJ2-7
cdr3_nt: TGCGCCAGCAGCTTCCGGGACATGGGATACGAGCAGTACTTC
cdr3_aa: CASSFRDMGYEQYF

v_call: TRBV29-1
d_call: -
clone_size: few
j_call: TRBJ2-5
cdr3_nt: TGCAGCGTTGATGGCGGGGCTGGAGGAGAGACCCAGTACTTC
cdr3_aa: CSVDGGAGGETQYF

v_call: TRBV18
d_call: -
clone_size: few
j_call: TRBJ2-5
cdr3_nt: TGTGCCAGCTCACCCCAACAGGGCCAACAAGAGACCCAGTACTTC
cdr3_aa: CASSPQQGQQETQYF

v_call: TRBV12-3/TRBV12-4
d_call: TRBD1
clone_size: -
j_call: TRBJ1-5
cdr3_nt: TGTGCCAGCACCTTGGGGACAGGGGAGACTCAGCCCCAGCATTTT
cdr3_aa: CASTLGTGETQPQHF

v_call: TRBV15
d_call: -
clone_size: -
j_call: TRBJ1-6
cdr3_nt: TGTGCCACCAGCAGCGCAGGCCGGAATTCACCCCTCCACTTT
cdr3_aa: CATSSAGRNSPLHF

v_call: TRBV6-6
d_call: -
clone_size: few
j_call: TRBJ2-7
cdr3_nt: TGTGCCAGCAGTTACTCGGGGAGGACCCCCTCCTACGAGCAGTACTTC
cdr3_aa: CASSYSGRTPSYEQYF

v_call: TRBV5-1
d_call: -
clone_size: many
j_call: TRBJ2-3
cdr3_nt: TGCGCCAGCAAATCGCAGGGGACAGATACGCAGTATTTT
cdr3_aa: CASKSQGTDTQYF

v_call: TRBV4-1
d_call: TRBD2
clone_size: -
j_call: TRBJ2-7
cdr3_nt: TGCGCCAGCAGCCCCGGGGGGGGGCGAGGATACGAGCAGTACTTC
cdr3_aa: CASSPGGGRGYEQYF

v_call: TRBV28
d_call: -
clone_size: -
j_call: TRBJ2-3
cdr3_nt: TGTGCCAGCGGGGGGGCCGGGGATACGCAGTATTTT
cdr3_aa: CASGGAGDTQYF

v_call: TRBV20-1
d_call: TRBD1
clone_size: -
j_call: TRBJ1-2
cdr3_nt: TGCAGTGCTAGGACAGGGGAAACCGGCTATGGCTACACCTTC
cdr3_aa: CSARTGETGYGYTF

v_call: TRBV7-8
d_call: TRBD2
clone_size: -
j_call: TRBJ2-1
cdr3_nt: TGTGCCAGCAGCTCGGGACTAGCGGGGACCACTTTGAACAATGAGCAGTTCTTC
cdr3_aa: CASSSGLAGTTLNNEQFF

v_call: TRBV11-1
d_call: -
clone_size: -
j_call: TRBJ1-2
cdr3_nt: TGTGCCAGCAGCTTAGCTGACAGCCTCCAAGGCTACACCTTC
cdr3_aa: CASSLADSLQGYTF

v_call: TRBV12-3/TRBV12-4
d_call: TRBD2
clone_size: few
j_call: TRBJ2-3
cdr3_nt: TGTGCCAGCAGACTAGCGGGGGGTAATTCAGATACGCAGTATTTT
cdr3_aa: CASRLAGGNSDTQYF

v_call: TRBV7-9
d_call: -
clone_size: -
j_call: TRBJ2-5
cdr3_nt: TGTGCCAGCAGCCCACGACCGACAGAAGAGACCCAGTACTTC
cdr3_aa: CASSPRPTEETQYF

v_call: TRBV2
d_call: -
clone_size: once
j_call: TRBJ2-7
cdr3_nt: TGTGCCAGCAGTGACAGGGGCCTCAGGGAGCAGTACTTC
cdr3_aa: CASSDRGLREQYF

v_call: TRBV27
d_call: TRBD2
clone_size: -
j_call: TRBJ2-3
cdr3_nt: TGTGCCAGCAGTCTTAACACCTCATCCCATCTCGGACTAGCGGGGGGGCTTAACACAGATACGCAGTATTTT
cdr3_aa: CASSLNTSSHLGLAGGLNTDTQYF

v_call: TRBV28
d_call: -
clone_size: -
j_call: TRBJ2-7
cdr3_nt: TGTGCCAGCAGTCAGACTGCAGCCTCCGAGCAGTACTTC
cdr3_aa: CASSQTAASEQYF

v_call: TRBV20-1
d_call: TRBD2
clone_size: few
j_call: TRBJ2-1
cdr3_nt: TGCAGTGAGGCGTCTGGAGCGGGGAGCGGTGAGCAGTTCTTC
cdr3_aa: CSEASGAGSGEQFF

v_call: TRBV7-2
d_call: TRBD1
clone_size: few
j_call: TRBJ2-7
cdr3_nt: TGTGCCAGCAGCTTTATGAGACAGGGCTACGAGCAGTACTTC
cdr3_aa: CASSFMRQGYEQYF

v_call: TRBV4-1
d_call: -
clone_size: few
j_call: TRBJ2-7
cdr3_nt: TGCGTCAGCAGCCAAGAGGGGGGCCGGGACCCCTTTTGGAGCTCCTACGAGCAGTACTTC
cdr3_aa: CVSSQEGGRDPFWSSYEQYF

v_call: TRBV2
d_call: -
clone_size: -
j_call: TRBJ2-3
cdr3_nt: TGTGCCAGCAGTGATTCGGGTACCAGGGTGGCAACGCAGTATTTT
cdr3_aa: CASSDSGTRVATQYF

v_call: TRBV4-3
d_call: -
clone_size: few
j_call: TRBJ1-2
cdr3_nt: TGCGCCAGCCGGCCCCGGGGCAGCGACCCTAACTATGGCTACACCTTC
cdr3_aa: CASRPRGSDPNYGYTF

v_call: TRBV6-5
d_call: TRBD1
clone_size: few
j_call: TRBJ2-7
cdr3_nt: TGTGCCAGCAGAGTAGGCTCAGGGGGCTACGAGCAGTACTTC
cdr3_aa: CASRVGSGGYEQYF

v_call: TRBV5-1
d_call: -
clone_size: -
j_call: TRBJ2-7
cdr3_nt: TGCGCCAGCAGCTTCGGGTTGACCCCCGCAGCCTCCTACGAGCAGTACTTC
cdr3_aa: CASSFGLTPAASYEQYF

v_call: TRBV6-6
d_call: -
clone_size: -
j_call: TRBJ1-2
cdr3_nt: TGTGCCAGCAGTCACGGCGGGGGCTATGGCTACACCTTC
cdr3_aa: CASSHGGGYGYTF

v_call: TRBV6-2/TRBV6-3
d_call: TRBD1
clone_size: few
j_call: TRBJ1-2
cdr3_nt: TGTGCCACCGTCCTGGGACAGGGCTACCCCGACTATGGCTACACCTTC
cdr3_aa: CATVLGQGYPDYGYTF

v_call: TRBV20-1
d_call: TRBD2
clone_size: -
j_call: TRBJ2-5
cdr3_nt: TGCAGTGCAGGGACTAGCGGGGGGGTGGGGACCCAGTACTTC
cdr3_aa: CSAGTSGGVGTQYF

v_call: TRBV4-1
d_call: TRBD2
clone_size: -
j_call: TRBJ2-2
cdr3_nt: TGCGCCAGCAGCCAAGTCTCCGTTCTAGCGGGGGGGCGAACCGGGGAGCTGTTTTTT
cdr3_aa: CASSQVSVLAGGRTGELFF

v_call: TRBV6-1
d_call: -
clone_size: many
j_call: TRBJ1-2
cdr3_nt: TGTGCCAGCAGTGAAGGTGGGCACGAGTATGGCTACACCTTC
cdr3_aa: CASSEGGHEYGYTF

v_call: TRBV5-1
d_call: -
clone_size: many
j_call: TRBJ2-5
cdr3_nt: TGTGCCAGCAGCTTCGGATCAGGGGAGACCCAGTACTTC
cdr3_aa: CASSFGSGETQYF

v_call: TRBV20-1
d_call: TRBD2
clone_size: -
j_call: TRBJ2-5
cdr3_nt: TGCAGTGCTGGACTAGGCCAAGAGACCCAGTACTTC
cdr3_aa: CSAGLGQETQYF

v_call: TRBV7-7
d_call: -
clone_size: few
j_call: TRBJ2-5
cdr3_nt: TGTGCTAGCAGCACGGCGCGGGGGCCAGAAGAGACCCAGTACTTC
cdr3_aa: CASSTARGPEETQYF

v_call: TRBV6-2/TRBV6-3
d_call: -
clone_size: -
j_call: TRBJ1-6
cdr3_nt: TGTGCCAGCAGTGAGATGGGCAGGGATAATTCACCCCTCCACTTT
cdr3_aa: CASSEMGRDNSPLHF

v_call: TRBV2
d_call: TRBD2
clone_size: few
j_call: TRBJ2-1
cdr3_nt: TGTGCCAGCAGTCCCAGCGGGGGGGCCGGTGAGCAGTTCTTC
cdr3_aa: CASSPSGGAGEQFF

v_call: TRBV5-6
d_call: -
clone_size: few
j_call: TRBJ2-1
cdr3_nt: TGTGCCAGCAGCTTGTGGACCGCGAGCTCCTACAATGAGCAGTTCTTC
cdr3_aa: CASSLWTASSYNEQFF

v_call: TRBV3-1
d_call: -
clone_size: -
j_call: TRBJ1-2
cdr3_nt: TGTGCCAGCAGCCGAGGACAGCAAAACTATGGCTACACCTTC
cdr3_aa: CASSRGQQNYGYTF

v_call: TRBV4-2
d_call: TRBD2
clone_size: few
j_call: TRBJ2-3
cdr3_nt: TGTGCCAGCAGCCAAGATCCTAGCGGGGTTACAGATACGCAGTATTTT
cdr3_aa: CASSQDPSGVTDTQYF

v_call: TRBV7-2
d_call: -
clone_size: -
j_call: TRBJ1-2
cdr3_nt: TGTGCCAGCAGCTTAGGGGGAGAGGGAGCTAACTATGGCTACACCTTC
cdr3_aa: CASSLGGEGANYGYTF

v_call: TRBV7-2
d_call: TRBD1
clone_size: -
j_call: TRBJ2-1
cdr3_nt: TGTGCCAGCAGCCCACCCGGGACAGGGGAGACCCAGTTCTTC
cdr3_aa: CASSPPGTGETQFF

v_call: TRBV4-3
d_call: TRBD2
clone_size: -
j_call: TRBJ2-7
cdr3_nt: TGCGCCAGCAGCCAAGATCTATCGGGGGGGAAATACGAGCAGTACTTC
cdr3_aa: CASSQDLSGGKYEQYF

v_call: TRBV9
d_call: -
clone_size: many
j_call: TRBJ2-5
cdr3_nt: TGTGCCAGCAGCGTAGGGAACAGGGCGGAGACCCAGTACTTC
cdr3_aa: CASSVGNRAETQYF

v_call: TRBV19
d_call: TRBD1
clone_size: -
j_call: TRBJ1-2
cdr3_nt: TGTGCCAGTAGTCAATCCGGGACAGGATATGGCTACACCTTC
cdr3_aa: CASSQSGTGYGYTF

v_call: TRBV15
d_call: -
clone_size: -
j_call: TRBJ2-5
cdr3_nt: TGTGCCACCAGCAGAGATGCCGTCCAAGAGACCCAGTACTTC
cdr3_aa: CATSRDAVQETQYF

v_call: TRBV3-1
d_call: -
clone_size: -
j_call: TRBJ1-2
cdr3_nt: TGTGCCAGCAGCCAGTCTGACAGCGTCTATGGCTACACCTTC
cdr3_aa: CASSQSDSVYGYTF

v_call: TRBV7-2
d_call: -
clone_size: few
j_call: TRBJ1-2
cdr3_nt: TGTGCCAGCAGCCCGAGCACGATGACCGGTGGCTACACCTTC
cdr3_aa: CASSPSTMTGGYTF